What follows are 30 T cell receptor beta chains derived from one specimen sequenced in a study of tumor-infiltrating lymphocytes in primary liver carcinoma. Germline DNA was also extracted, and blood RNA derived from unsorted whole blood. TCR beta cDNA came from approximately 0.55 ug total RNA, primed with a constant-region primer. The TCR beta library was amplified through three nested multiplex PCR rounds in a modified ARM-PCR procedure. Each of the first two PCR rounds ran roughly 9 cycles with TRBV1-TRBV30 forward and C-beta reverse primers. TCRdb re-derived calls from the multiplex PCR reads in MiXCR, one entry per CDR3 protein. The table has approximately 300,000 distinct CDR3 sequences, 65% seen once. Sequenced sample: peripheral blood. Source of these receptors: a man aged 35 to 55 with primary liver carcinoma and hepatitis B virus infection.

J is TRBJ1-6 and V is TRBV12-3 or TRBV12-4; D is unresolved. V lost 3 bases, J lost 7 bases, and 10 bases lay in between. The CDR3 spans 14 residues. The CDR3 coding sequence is TGTGCCAGCAGTTTCGGCCGGGGAAATTCACCCCTCCACTTT. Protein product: CASSFGRGNSPLHF.

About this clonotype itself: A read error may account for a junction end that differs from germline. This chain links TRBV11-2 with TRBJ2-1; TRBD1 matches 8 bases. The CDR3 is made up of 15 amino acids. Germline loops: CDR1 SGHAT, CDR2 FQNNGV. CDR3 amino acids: CANSLSQGAGNEQSF. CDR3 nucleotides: TGCGCCAACAGCCTCTCTCAGGGGGCTGGAAATGAGCAGTCCTTC. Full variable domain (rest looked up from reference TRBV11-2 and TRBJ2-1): EAGVAQSPRYKIIEKRQSVAFWCNPISGHATLYWYQQILGQGPKLLIQFQNNGVVDDSQLPKDRFSAERLKGVDSTLKIQPAKLEDSAVYLCANSLSQGAGNEQSFGPGTRLTVL.

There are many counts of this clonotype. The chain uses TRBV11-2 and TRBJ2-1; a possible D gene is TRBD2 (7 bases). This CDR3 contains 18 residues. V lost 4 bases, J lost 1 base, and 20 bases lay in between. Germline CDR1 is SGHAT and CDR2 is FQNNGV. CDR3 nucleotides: TGTGCCAGCAGCTCCGGGGGCGGGAGACCGAATTCCTACAATGAGCAGTTCTTC. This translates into CASSSGGGRPNSYNEQFF.

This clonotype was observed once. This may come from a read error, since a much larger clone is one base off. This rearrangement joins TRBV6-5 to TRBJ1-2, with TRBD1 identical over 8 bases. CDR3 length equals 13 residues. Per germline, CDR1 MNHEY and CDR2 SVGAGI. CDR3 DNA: TGTGCCGGCAGAGCCAACAGGGGGAATGGCTACACCTTC. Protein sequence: CAGRANRGNGYTF.

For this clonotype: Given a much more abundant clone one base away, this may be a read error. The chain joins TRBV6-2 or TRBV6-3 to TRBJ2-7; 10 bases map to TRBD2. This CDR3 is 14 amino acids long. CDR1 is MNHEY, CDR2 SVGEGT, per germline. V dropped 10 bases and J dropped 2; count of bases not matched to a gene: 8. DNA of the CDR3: TGTGCCAACAAAGGGACTAGCGAAGCCTACGAGCAGTACTTC. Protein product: CANKGTSEAYEQYF.

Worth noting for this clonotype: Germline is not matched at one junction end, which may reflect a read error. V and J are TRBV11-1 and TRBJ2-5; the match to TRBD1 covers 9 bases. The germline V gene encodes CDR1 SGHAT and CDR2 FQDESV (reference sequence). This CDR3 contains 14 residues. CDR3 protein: CASSFDRGGETRYF. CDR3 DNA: TGTGCCAGCAGTTTCGACAGGGGGGGGGAGACCCGGTACTTC.

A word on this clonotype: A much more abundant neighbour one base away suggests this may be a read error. CDR3 DNA: TGTACCAGCAGGCAAAGGGACGAGACCTACAATGAGCAGTTCTTC. Encoded protein: CTSRQRDETYNEQFF. The J gene is TRBJ2-1, the V gene TRBV6-1, with D perhaps being TRBD1 or TRBD2 (5 bases each). CDR1 is MNHNS, CDR2 SASEGT, per germline. The CDR3 covers 15 residues.

The CDR3 here is CASSYWMTGATEAFF. DNA for the CDR3: TGTGCCAGCAGTTACTGGATGACAGGCGCCACTGAAGCTTTCTTT. The V call is TRBV6-5, the J call TRBJ1-1; D perhaps matches TRBD1 (6 bases). Per germline, CDR1 MNHEY and CDR2 SVGAGI. The CDR3 sequence is 15 residues long. Trimming pared 1 base from V and 4 bases from J, leaving 13 bases between.

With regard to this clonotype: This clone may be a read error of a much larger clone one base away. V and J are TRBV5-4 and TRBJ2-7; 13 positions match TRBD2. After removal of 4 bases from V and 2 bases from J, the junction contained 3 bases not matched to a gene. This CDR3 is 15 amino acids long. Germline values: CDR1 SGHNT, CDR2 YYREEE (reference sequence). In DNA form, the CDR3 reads TGTGCCAGCAGCAGGGGGACTAGCGGGACCTACGAGCAGTACTTC. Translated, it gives CASSRGTSGTYEQYF.

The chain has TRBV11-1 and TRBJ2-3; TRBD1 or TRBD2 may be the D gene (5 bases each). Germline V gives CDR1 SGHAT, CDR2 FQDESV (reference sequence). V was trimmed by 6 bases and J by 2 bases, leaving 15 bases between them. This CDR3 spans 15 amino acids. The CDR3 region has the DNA TGTGCCAGCAGTTTGGAGGACACCCCCACAGATACGCAGTATTTT. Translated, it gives CASSLEDTPTDTQYF.

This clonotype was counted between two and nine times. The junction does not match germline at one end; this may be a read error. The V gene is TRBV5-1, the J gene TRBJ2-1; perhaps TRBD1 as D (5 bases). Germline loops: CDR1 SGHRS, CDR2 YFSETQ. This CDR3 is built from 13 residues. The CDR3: CASRLGRLGEQFF. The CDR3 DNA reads TGCGCCAGCAGGTTGGGGCGTCTGGGTGAGCAGTTCTTC.

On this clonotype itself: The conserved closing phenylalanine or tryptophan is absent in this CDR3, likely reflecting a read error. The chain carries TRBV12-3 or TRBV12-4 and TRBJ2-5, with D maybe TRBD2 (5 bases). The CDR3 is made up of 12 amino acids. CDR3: CASSLARETQYL. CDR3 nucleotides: TGTGCCAGTAGTTTAGCGCGGGAGACCCAGTACTTG.

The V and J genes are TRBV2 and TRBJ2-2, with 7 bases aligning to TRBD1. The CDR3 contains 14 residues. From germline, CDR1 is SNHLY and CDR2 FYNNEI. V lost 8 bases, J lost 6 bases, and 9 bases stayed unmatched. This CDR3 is CASRTDRVAGELFF. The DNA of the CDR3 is TGTGCCAGCCGCACAGACAGGGTGGCCGGGGAGCTGTTTTTT.

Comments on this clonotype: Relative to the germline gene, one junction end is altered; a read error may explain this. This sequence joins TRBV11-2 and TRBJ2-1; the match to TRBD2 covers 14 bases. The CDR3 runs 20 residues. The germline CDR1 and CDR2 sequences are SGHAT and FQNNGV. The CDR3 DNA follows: TGTGCCAACAGCAGGCCGGGACAGGGGACTAGCGGGAGTGCCTACGATGAGCAGTTCTTC. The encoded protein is CANSRPGQGTSGSAYDEQFF. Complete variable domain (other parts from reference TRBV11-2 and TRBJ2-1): EAGVAQSPRYKIIEKRQSVAFWCNPISGHATLYWYQQILGQGPKLLIQFQNNGVVDDSQLPKDRFSAERLKGVDSTLKIQPAKLEDSAVYLCANSRPGQGTSGSAYDEQFFGPGTRLTVL.

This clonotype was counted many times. The CDR3 nucleotides are TGCGCCAGCAGCCGGGACTACCGTGCTAGCACAGATACGCAGTATTTT. This translates into CASSRDYRASTDTQYF. The V gene is TRBV4-3, the J gene TRBJ2-3, with TRBD2 matching 7 bases. From germline, CDR1 is LGHNA and CDR2 YSLEER. Losses at the gene ends were 4 bases for V and 0 bases for J; bases not matched to a gene: 7. The length of the CDR3 is 16 residues.

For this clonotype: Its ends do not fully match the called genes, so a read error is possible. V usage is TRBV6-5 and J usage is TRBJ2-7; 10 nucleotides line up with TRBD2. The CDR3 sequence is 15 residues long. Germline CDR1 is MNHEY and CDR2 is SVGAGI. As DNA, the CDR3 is TGTGTCAGCAGTCCGGCAGCGGGAGGGCCTTATGAGCAATACTTC. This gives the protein CVSSPAAGGPYEQYF.

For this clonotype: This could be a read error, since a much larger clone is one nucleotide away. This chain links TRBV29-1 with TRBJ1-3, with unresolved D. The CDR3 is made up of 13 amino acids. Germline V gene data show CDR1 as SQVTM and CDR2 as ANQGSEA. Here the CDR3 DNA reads TGCGGCGTTGGGCAGGACTCTGGAAACACCATATATTTT. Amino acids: CGVGQDSGNTIYF.

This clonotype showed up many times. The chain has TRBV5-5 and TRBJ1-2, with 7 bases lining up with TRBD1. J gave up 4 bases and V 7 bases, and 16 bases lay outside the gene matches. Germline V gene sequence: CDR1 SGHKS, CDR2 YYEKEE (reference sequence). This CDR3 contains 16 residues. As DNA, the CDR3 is TGTGCCAGCTATGTCGGAGAAGGCAGGGGGTCCTATGGCTACACCTTC. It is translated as CASYVGEGRGSYGYTF.

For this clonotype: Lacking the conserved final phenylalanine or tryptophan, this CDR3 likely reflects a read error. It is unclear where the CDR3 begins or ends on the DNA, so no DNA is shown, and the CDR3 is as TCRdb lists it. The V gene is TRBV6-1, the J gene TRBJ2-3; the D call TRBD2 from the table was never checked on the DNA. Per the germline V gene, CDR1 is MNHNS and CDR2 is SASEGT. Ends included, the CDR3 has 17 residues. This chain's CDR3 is CASSDVGAGVVPDTQYL.

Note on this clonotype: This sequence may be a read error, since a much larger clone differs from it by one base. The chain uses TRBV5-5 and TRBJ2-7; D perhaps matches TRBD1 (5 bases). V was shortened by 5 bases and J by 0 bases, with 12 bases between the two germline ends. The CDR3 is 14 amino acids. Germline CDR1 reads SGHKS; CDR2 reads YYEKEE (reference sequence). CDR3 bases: TGTGCCAGCAGTAGACAGCAGAACTCCTACGAGCAGTACTTC. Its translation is CASSRQQNSYEQYF. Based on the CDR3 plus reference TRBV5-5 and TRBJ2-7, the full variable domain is DAGVTQSPTHLIKTRGQQVTLRCSPISGHKSVSWYQQVLGQGPQFIFQYYEKEERGRGNFPDRFSARQFPNYSSELNVNALLLGDSALYLCASSRQQNSYEQYFGPGTRLTVT.

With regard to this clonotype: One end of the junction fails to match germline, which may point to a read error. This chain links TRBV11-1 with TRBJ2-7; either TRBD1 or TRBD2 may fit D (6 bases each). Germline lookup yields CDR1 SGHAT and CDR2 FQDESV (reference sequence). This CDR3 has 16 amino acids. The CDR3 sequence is CAGSLGGTVGRYGQYF. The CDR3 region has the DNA TGTGCCGGCAGCTTAGGGGGGACCGTCGGGAGATACGGGCAGTACTTC.

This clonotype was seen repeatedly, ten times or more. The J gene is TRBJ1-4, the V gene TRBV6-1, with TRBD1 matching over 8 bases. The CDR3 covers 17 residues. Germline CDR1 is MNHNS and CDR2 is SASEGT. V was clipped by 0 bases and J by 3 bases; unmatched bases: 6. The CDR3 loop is CASSEAGTGDPNEKLFF. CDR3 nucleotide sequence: TGTGCCAGCAGTGAAGCCGGGACAGGTGACCCTAATGAAAAACTGTTTTTT.

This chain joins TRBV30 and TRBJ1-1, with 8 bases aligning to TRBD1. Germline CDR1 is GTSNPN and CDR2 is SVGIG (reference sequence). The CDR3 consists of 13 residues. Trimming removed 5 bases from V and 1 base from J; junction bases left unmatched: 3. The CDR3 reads CAWLGQGNTEAFF. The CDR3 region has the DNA TGTGCCTGGCTCGGACAGGGGAACACTGAAGCTTTCTTT.

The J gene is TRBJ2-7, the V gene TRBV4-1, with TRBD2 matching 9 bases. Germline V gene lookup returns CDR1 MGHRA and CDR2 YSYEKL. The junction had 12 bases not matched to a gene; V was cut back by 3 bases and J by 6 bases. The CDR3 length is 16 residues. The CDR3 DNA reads TGCGCCAGCAGCCACTCCGGAGTAGCGGGAGTCGGCGAGCAGTACTTC. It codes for CASSHSGVAGVGEQYF.

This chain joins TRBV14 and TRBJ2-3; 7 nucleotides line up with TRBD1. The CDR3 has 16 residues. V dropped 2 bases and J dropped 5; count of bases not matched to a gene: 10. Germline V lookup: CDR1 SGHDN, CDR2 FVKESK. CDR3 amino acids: CASSQRPTGLVDTQYF. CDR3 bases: TGTGCCAGCAGCCAACGGCCGACAGGGCTGGTAGATACGCAGTATTTT.

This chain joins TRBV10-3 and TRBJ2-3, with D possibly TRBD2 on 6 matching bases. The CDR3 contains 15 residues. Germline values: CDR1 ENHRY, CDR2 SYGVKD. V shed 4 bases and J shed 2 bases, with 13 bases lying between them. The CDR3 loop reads CAISVGGLPTDTQYF. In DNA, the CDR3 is TGTGCCATCAGTGTGGGGGGTCTCCCCACAGATACGCAGTATTTT.

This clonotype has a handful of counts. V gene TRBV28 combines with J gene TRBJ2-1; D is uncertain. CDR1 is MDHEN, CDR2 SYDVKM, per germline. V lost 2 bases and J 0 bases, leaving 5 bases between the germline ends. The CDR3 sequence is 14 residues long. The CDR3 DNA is TGTGCCAGCAGTTTAAGGAGCTCCTACAATGAGCAGTTCTTC. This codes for CASSLRSSYNEQFF. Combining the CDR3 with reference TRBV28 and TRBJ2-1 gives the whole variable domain DVKVTQSSRYLVKRTGEKVFLECVQDMDHENMFWYRQDPGLGLRLIYFSYDVKMKEKGDIPEGYSVSREKKERFSLILESASTNQTSMYLCASSLRSSYNEQFFGPGTRLTVL.

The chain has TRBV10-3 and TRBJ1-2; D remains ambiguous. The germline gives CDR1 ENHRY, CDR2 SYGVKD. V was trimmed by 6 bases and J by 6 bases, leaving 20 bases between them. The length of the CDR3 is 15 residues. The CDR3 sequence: CAIRAGPPSQNGYTF. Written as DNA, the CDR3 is TGTGCCATCAGGGCCGGGCCCCCTTCCCAGAATGGCTACACCTTC.

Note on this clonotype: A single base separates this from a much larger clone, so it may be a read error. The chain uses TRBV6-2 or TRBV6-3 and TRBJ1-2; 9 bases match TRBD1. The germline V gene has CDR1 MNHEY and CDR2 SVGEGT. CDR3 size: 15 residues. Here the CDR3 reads CATSPPPDRGYGYTF. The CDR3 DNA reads TGTGCCACCAGTCCCCCTCCGGACAGGGGCTATGGCTACACCTTC.

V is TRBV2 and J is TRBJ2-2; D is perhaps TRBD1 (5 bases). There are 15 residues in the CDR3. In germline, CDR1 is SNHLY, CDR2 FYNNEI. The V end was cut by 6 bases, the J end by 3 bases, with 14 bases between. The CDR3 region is CASSPTVSDTGELFF. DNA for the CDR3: TGTGCCAGCAGCCCGACAGTCTCGGACACCGGGGAGCTGTTTTTT.